The 25 T cell receptor beta chains below come from one sample, sequenced in a study of blood T cell repertoires in COVID-19. The protocol was immunoSEQ multiplex PCR, while the TCRdb copy is restricted to in-frame clones and leaves out a portion. Of 95,000 to 150,000 clones in the sample, about 90% were seen once. Sequencing was performed on peripheral blood. These receptors all stem from a woman in her 70s with acute or convalescent COVID-19.

This sequence joins TRBV9 and TRBJ2-1; 9 nucleotides line up with TRBD2. The trim removed 0 bases at V and 10 bases at J, leaving 11 bases unmatched. Germline lookup yields CDR1 SGDLS and CDR2 YYNGEE. The CDR3 runs to 16 residues. CDR3 sequence: CASSVDSAGGPGEQFF. In DNA, the CDR3 is TGTGCCAGCAGCGTAGATTCCGCGGGGGGGCCTGGGGAGCAGTTCTTC.

The chain recombines TRBV30 with TRBJ2-3; the D is unclear. CDR3 size: 12 residues. Germline CDR1 is GTSNPN and CDR2 is SVGIG (reference sequence). Trimming shortened V by 2 bases and J by 0 bases, and 3 bases separated the two germline ends. The CDR3 DNA is TGTGCCTGGAGTCCGAGCACAGATACGCAGTATTTT. It is translated as CAWSPSTDTQYF.

This chain connects TRBV6-5 to TRBJ2-7, with TRBD1 matching over 8 bases. V shed 7 bases and J 5 bases; nucleotides not matched to a gene: 13. Germline values: CDR1 MNHEY, CDR2 SVGAGI. CDR3 size: 15 residues. The CDR3 sequence is CASTLGAGGMDEQYF. CDR3 DNA sequence: TGTGCCAGCACCCTCGGGGCAGGGGGCATGGACGAGCAGTACTTC.

This chain links TRBV2 with TRBJ1-3; D not resolved. The CDR3 is made up of 12 amino acids. V was cut by 5 bases and J by 2 bases, with 4 bases left in between. Germline V gives CDR1 SNHLY, CDR2 FYNNEI. The CDR3 sequence: CASSITGNTIYF. The CDR3 bases are TGTGCCAGCAGTATTACTGGAAACACCATATATTTT.

About this clone: A junction end diverges from the germline sequence, so it may reflect a read error. The chain recombines TRBV11-2 with TRBJ1-2; 7 positions agree with TRBD1. CDR1 is SGHAT, CDR2 FQNNGV, per germline. This CDR3 has 17 residues. CDR3 DNA: TGTGCCAGCAGTTTAGGGGACAGAGTTAAATCTAACTATGGCTACACCTTC. It is translated as CASSLGDRVKSNYGYTF.

Note on this clone: This same CDR3 is encoded by further DNA sequences in the sample. V and J are TRBV2 and TRBJ2-5; maybe TRBD2 (5 bases). The CDR3 loop spans 11 amino acids. Per germline, CDR1 SNHLY and CDR2 FYNNEI. V lost 6 bases and J 3 bases, leaving 5 bases between the germline ends. CDR3 residues: CASRGEETQYF. CDR3 nucleotides: TGTGCCAGCAGGGGAGAAGAGACCCAGTACTTC.

V and J are TRBV19 and TRBJ1-1; 9 bases align to TRBD1. Germline CDR1 and CDR2: LNHDA and SQIVND (reference sequence). This CDR3 comprises 14 residues. Losses at the gene ends were 10 bases for V and 3 bases for J; bases not matched to a gene: 9. The DNA for the CDR3 is TGTGCCACCTGTGCCGGGACAGGGTACACTGAAGCTTTCTTT. As protein: CATCAGTGYTEAFF.

The V gene is TRBV30, the J gene TRBJ1-2, with unresolved D. The length of the CDR3 is 11 residues. Per the germline V gene, CDR1 is GTSNPN and CDR2 is SVGIG (reference sequence). The V gene lost 3 bases and the J gene lost 8 bases, with 10 bases spanning the gap. In DNA, the CDR3 is TGTGCCTGGAGCCTTGCGCGGGGCTACACCTTC. Translated, it gives CAWSLARGYTF. Drawing the rest from reference TRBV30 and TRBJ1-2, the complete variable domain is SQTIHQWPATLVQPVGSPLSLECTVEGTSNPNLYWYRQAAGRGLQLLFYSVGIGQISSEVPQNLSASRPQDRQFILSSKKLLLSDSGFYLCAWSLARGYTFGSGTRLTVV.

The chain uses TRBV7-9 and TRBJ1-5; TRBD1 aligns across 9 bases. This CDR3 has 17 residues. Germline CDR1 SEHNR, CDR2 FQNEAQ (reference sequence). J lost 3 bases, V lost 5 bases, and 11 bases had no gene match. The DNA for the CDR3 is TGTGCCAGCAGCCCAACGACGGGACAGGGAAACAATCAGCCCCAGCATTTT. Protein sequence: CASSPTTGQGNNQPQHF.

The rearrangement links TRBV6-5 to TRBJ2-7; D may be TRBD1 (6 bases). The CDR3 has 13 residues. V was pared by 5 bases and J by 3 bases, with 11 bases between. CDR1 and CDR2 from the germline V gene are MNHEY and SVGAGI. The CDR3: CASSKEQGYEQYF. CDR3 DNA sequence: TGTGCCAGCAGTAAGGAACAGGGCTACGAGCAGTACTTC.

The chain carries TRBV3-1 (or the pseudogene TRBV3-2) and TRBJ1-2; D not certain. This CDR3 region has 13 residues. Per germline, CDR1 LGHDT and CDR2 YNNKEL (reference sequence). Trimming stripped 3 bases from V and 3 bases from J, with 8 bases between. The chain's CDR3 is CASSQGVDYGYTF. The CDR3 DNA is TGTGCCAGCAGCCAGGGAGTTGACTATGGCTACACCTTC.

The chain carries TRBV9 and TRBJ1-3; TRBD1 might be the D (6 bases). Trimming cost V 0 bases and J 2 bases, with 12 bases left between them. Germline loops: CDR1 SGDLS, CDR2 YYNGEE. The CDR3 is 16 residues long. The CDR3 sequence is CASSVEFTGTGNTIYF. The CDR3 nucleotides are TGTGCCAGCAGCGTAGAGTTCACAGGGACTGGAAACACCATATATTTT.

This clone was recorded once. The chain employs TRBV7-6 and TRBJ2-1; 11 positions match TRBD2. V lost 4 bases to trimming and J lost 8 bases; unmatched junction nucleotides: 10. Germline-derived CDR1 and CDR2 are SGHVS and FNYEAQ. CDR3 length: 16 residues. The CDR3 here is CASSSTGTSGWHEQFF. The DNA of the CDR3 is TGTGCCAGCAGCTCGACAGGGACTAGCGGATGGCATGAGCAGTTCTTC.

Here the CDR3 reads CASSLALAGASGELFF. CDR3 nucleotide sequence: TGTGCCAGCAGCTTAGCCCTAGCGGGGGCGAGCGGGGAGCTGTTTTTT. The chain is built from TRBV11-3 and TRBJ2-2, with 10 nucleotides matching TRBD2. V was pared by 1 base and J by 7 bases, with 6 bases of the junction left unmatched. This CDR3 is 16 amino acids long. The germline V gene has CDR1 SGHNT and CDR2 YENEEA.

In its sample, this clone was seen once. The J gene is TRBJ2-5, the V gene TRBV23-1, with D tentatively TRBD2 (5 bases). Being an ORF, TRBV23-1 has a function that is uncertain. The V end lost 6 bases, the J end lost 0 bases, and 14 bases lay between the germline ends. The CDR3 length is 15 residues. CDR3 loop: CASRPPRAYQETQYF. CDR3 bases: TGCGCCAGCAGACCCCCGCGGGCCTACCAAGAGACCCAGTACTTC.

V usage is TRBV6-1 and J usage is TRBJ1-6, with D unclear. Germline V lookup: CDR1 MNHNS, CDR2 SASEGT. The CDR3 loop spans 15 amino acids. Trimming cost V 3 bases and J 4 bases, with 10 bases left between them. The CDR3 reads CASSEERAYNSPLHF. CDR3 DNA sequence: TGTGCCAGCAGTGAGGAGAGGGCATATAATTCACCCCTCCACTTT.

The chain uses TRBV15 and TRBJ2-7; D may be TRBD1 (5 bases). Germline lookup yields CDR1 LNHNV and CDR2 YYDKDF (reference sequence). V was clipped by 3 bases and J by 6 bases, with 12 bases between them. The CDR3 is 13 residues long. CDR3 in amino acids: CATSRGPKGEQYF. CDR3 in DNA: TGTGCCACCAGCAGGGGGCCAAAGGGCGAGCAGTACTTC.

The rearrangement links TRBV11-3 to TRBJ2-1; 7 positions match TRBD1. The CDR3 consists of 14 residues. Trimming at V came to 5 bases and at J to 6 bases, leaving 7 bases not matched to a gene. Germline lookup yields CDR1 SGHNT and CDR2 YENEEA. In DNA, the CDR3 is TGTGCCAGCAGCCTTCGTCGGGACAGCAATGAGCAGTTCTTC. It is translated as CASSLRRDSNEQFF.

The chain joins TRBV10-2 to TRBJ1-5; D perhaps matches TRBD1 (5 bases). V was shortened by 2 bases and J by 7 bases, with 9 bases between the two germline ends. Germline V gene lookup returns CDR1 WSHSY and CDR2 SAAADI. This CDR3 comprises 13 residues. CDR3: CASSETGRQPQHF. CDR3 DNA sequence: TGCGCCAGCAGTGAGACAGGAAGGCAGCCCCAGCATTTT.

The J gene is TRBJ2-3, the V gene TRBV4-2; D is unclear. Germline V gives CDR1 LGHNA, CDR2 YNFKEQ. CDR3 length: 16 residues. The ends were cut back, 0 bases at V and 1 base at J, with 11 bases in the middle. The CDR3, as DNA: TGTGCCAGCAGCCAAGACGCAGATAGCCGCACAGATACGCAGTATTTT. Protein: CASSQDADSRTDTQYF.

The chain couples TRBV7-9 to TRBJ2-2; D unresolved. This CDR3 contains 11 residues. Germline values: CDR1 SEHNR, CDR2 FQNEAQ (reference sequence). Between the trimmed V and J ends, which lost 6 bases and 8 bases, there was a span of 7 bases. The CDR3 reads CASSMSGELFF. The CDR3 DNA follows: TGTGCCAGCAGTATGTCGGGGGAGCTGTTTTTT.

V usage is TRBV9 and J usage is TRBJ1-3; D is uncertain. Germline assignment: CDR1 SGDLS and CDR2 YYNGEE. Trimming removed 0 bases at V and 0 bases at J, with 7 bases between. The CDR3 has 15 amino acids. The chain's CDR3 is CASSVVNSSGNTIYF. DNA of the CDR3: TGTGCCAGCAGCGTAGTGAACAGCTCTGGAAACACCATATATTTT.

V gene TRBV30 combines with J gene TRBJ1-2, with D perhaps matching TRBD1 (6 bases). Germline assignment: CDR1 GTSNPN and CDR2 SVGIG (reference sequence). V shed 3 bases and J shed 7 bases, with 21 bases lying between them. This CDR3 is built from 15 residues. This chain's CDR3 is CAWSEGGAFSFGYTF. Here the CDR3 DNA reads TGTGCCTGGAGCGAGGGGGGGGCGTTCTCCTTTGGCTACACCTTC.

The rearrangement uses TRBV2 and TRBJ1-3, with 12 bases aligning to TRBD1. J was trimmed by 4 bases and V by 6 bases; bases with no gene match: 1. Germline V gene lookup returns CDR1 SNHLY and CDR2 FYNNEI. The CDR3 totals 14 residues. The CDR3 DNA follows: TGTGCCAGCAGGGGACAGGGGGCCGGAAACACCATATATTTT. This gives the protein CASRGQGAGNTIYF.

Of note for this clone: At one of its ends the junction is not consistent with the germline gene, which may arise from a read error. The CDR3 spells CASSEGGTGDGYAF. Written as DNA, the CDR3 is TGTGCCAGCAGTGAAGGAGGGACAGGGGACGGCTACGCCTTC. This rearrangement joins TRBV6-1 to TRBJ1-2, with 10 bases identical to TRBD1. Germline values: CDR1 MNHNS, CDR2 SASEGT. The CDR3 is made up of 14 amino acids.